Each of the 25 T cell receptor beta chains below was sequenced from the same sample in a study of shared clonotypes between healthy human individuals. The data were produced by immunoSEQ multiplex PCR, yet TCRdb's version contains in-frame clones alone and is incomplete. The profile covers around 510,000 clones, with about 96% appearing a single time and about 0.064% taken by the ten largest. The sample taken for sequencing was naive CD4+ T cells sorted from blood. Subset: CD45RA+ positively selected. These receptors were collected from a woman in her twenties or thirties in good health.

This rearrangement joins TRBV6-1 to TRBJ2-3, with D hard to call. The CDR3 extends over 16 amino acids. Per germline, CDR1 MNHNS and CDR2 SASEGT. V was trimmed by 1 base and J by 2 bases, leaving 13 bases between them. In nucleotides, the CDR3 is TGTGCCAGCAGTGAAGATATCTTTAGACCCACAGATACGCAGTATTTT. Its translation is CASSEDIFRPTDTQYF.

J is TRBJ2-6 and V is TRBV7-6; 11 bases map to TRBD2. The CDR3 length is 20 residues. Germline-derived CDR1 and CDR2 are SGHVS and FNYEAQ. The junction had 12 bases not matched to a gene; V was cut back by 5 bases and J by 0 bases. The CDR3 DNA reads as TGTGCCAGCAGCCGAAAGACTAGCGGGACCTCCAACTCTGGGGCCAACGTCCTGACTTTC. Translation gives CASSRKTSGTSNSGANVLTF.

V and J are TRBV25-1 and TRBJ1-5, with TRBD1 identical over 9 bases. CDR3 size: 14 residues. The germline gives CDR1 MGHDK, CDR2 SYGVNS. The V segment lost 3 bases and the J segment 7 bases; nucleotides outside the gene matches: 4. As DNA, the CDR3 is TGTGCCAGCAGTGAGGGACAGGGTGCCCAGCCCCAGCATTTT. This codes for CASSEGQGAQPQHF.

CDR3 nucleotides: TGTGCCAGCAGCTGGGGGACCACTAATGAAAAACTGTTTTTT. Translated, it gives CASSWGTTNEKLFF. This chain joins TRBV7-6 and TRBJ1-4; a possible D gene is TRBD1 (5 bases). The germline V gene has CDR1 SGHVS and CDR2 FNYEAQ. V lost 4 bases to trimming and J lost 2 bases, with 8 bases between them. CDR3 length: 14 amino acids.

V is TRBV29-1 and J is TRBJ1-1; D call uncertain. Germline values: CDR1 SQVTM, CDR2 ANQGSEA. The CDR3 has 13 residues. V was cut by 5 bases and J by 0 bases, with 10 bases left in between. CDR3 in DNA: TGCAGCGTTATAAGAAGAATGAACACTGAAGCTTTCTTT. Protein product: CSVIRRMNTEAFF. The full variable domain, completed using reference TRBV29-1 and TRBJ1-1, is SAVISQKPSRDICQRGTSLTIQCQVDSQVTMMFWYRQQPGQSLTLIATANQGSEATYESGFVIDKFPISRPNLTFSTLTVSNMSPEDSSIYLCSVIRRMNTEAFFGQGTRLTVV.

The CDR3 coding sequence is TGCGCCAGCAGTGTAGAGGGAGCGTCTTTCGGGGAGCTGTTTTTT. It yields the protein CASSVEGASFGELFF. The chain has TRBV10-2 and TRBJ2-2; the D gene is possibly TRBD2 (5 bases). The CDR3 loop spans 15 amino acids. The germline V gene encodes CDR1 WSHSY and CDR2 SAAADI. The V end lost 4 bases, the J end lost 7 bases, and 16 bases lay between the germline ends.

The gene calls are TRBV28 and TRBJ2-3; D gene ambiguous. Trimming cost V 7 bases and J 1 base, with 15 bases left between them. This CDR3 comprises 15 residues. CDR1 and CDR2 from the germline V gene are MDHEN and SYDVKM. The CDR3 nucleotides read TGTGCCAGCACCCAACGTTACGGGCGCACAGATACGCAGTATTTT. Translation: CASTQRYGRTDTQYF.

The J gene is TRBJ2-1, the V gene TRBV27; D may be TRBD1 (5 bases). Germline CDR1 and CDR2: MNHEY and SMNVEV (reference sequence). Trimming took off 2 bases at V and 8 bases at J, with 13 bases between the two ends. The CDR3 length is 14 residues. CDR3: CASSLSLGVDEQFF. The CDR3 nucleotides read TGTGCCAGCAGTTTAAGCTTAGGGGTCGATGAGCAGTTCTTC.

The J gene is TRBJ2-2, the V gene TRBV4-1; 14 bases fit TRBD2. The germline CDR1 and CDR2 sequences are MGHRA and YSYEKL. V was pared by 0 bases and J by 5 bases, with 5 bases of the junction left unmatched. This CDR3 region has 18 residues. For the CDR3, the DNA is TGCGCCAGCAGCCAAGAAGGACTAGCGGGAGGTGGAACCGGGGAGCTGTTTTTT. Translating it yields CASSQEGLAGGGTGELFF.

The rearrangement links TRBV11-2 to TRBJ2-3; D gene ambiguous. CDR3 length: 16 residues. Between the trimmed V and J ends, which lost 2 bases and 2 bases, there was a span of 14 bases. Looked up from germline, CDR1 is SGHAT and CDR2 is FQNNGV. CDR3 sequence: CASSLSRKEHTDTQYF. The CDR3 DNA reads as TGTGCCAGCAGCTTATCTAGAAAGGAGCACACAGATACGCAGTATTTT.

The chain is built from TRBV27 and TRBJ1-1; 7 bases match TRBD1. The CDR3 is made up of 16 amino acids. V lost 3 bases, J lost 0 bases, and 7 bases stayed unmatched. The germline V gene has CDR1 MNHEY and CDR2 SMNVEV (reference sequence). The chain's CDR3 is CASSFLRDRVNTEAFF. The CDR3 DNA reads as TGTGCCAGCAGTTTCCTTAGGGACAGAGTGAACACTGAAGCTTTCTTT.

The genes are TRBV7-9 and TRBJ2-3, with D tentatively TRBD2 (6 bases). Between the trimmed V and J ends, which lost 6 bases and 0 bases, there was a span of 10 bases. Germline lookup yields CDR1 SEHNR and CDR2 FQNEAQ (reference sequence). The CDR3 consists of 14 residues. CDR3 region: CASSELASTDTQYF. DNA for the CDR3: TGTGCCAGCAGTGAACTAGCCAGCACAGATACGCAGTATTTT.

V is TRBV7-2 and J is TRBJ2-7; 8 bases fit TRBD1. The V and J ends lost 5 bases and 5 bases, in that order; junction bases with no gene match: 8. This CDR3 is 14 amino acids long. Per the germline V gene, CDR1 is SGHTA and CDR2 is FQGNSA. CDR3 amino acids: CASSPRDRRNEQYF. The CDR3, as DNA: TGTGCCAGCAGCCCTAGGGACAGGCGCAACGAGCAGTACTTC.

The chain employs TRBV20-1 and TRBJ2-1; D unclear. Germline assignment: CDR1 DFQATT and CDR2 SNEGSKA (reference sequence). This CDR3 is built from 11 residues. V was clipped by 5 bases and J by 10 bases, with 12 bases between them. CDR3 in DNA: TGCAGTGCTTCCACGGAGATCGAGCAGTTCTTC. It specifies CSASTEIEQFF.

J is TRBJ1-1 and V is TRBV6-5; D ambiguous. Looked up from germline, CDR1 is MNHEY and CDR2 is SVGAGI. CDR3 length equals 10 residues. Trimming cost V 6 bases and J 11 bases, with 10 bases left between them. DNA of the CDR3: TGTGCCAGCAGCGGGGTGCGGGCTTTCTTT. Its protein is CASSGVRAFF.

The V and J genes are TRBV6-4 and TRBJ2-7; no clear D gene. The CDR3 contains 15 residues. Trimming pared 2 bases from V and 2 bases from J, leaving 13 bases between. Germline CDR1 MRHNA, CDR2 SNTAGT. This chain's CDR3 is CASSDLVPTTYEQYF. The CDR3 DNA sequence: TGTGCCAGCAGTGACCTTGTCCCAACCACCTACGAGCAGTACTTC.

The V gene is TRBV19, the J gene TRBJ2-2; D uncertain. V lost 5 bases, J lost 6 bases, and 13 bases lay in between. The length of the CDR3 is 14 residues. The germline V gene encodes CDR1 LNHDA and CDR2 SQIVND (reference sequence). In DNA, the CDR3 is TGTGCCAGTAGTCTGACACCCTGGTCCGGGGAGCTGTTTTTT. Translation gives CASSLTPWSGELFF. Full variable domain (missing parts from reference TRBV19 and TRBJ2-2): DGGITQSPKYLFRKEGQNVTLSCEQNLNHDAMYWYRQDPGQGLRLIYYSQIVNDFQKGDIAEGYSVSREKKESFPLTVTSAQKNPTAFYLCASSLTPWSGELFFGEGSRLTVL.

As DNA, the CDR3 is TGTGCCAGCAGCTTACGGTATGGAGCGGGGCAGTACAATGAGCAGTTCTTC. Amino acids: CASSLRYGAGQYNEQFF. The chain recombines TRBV7-2 with TRBJ2-1; the match to TRBD2 covers 7 bases. Germline CDR1 and CDR2: SGHTA and FQGNSA. This CDR3 spans 17 amino acids. Unmatched junction bases numbered 11, after V lost 2 bases and J lost 4 bases.

The J gene is TRBJ2-7, the V gene TRBV6-6; 14 bases match TRBD2. V lost 5 bases and J lost 3; bases outside the gene matches: 3. Germline CDR1 and CDR2: MNHNY and SVGAGI (reference sequence). The CDR3 covers 15 residues. As DNA, the CDR3 is TGTGCCAGCAGTGATGGACTAGCGGGAGGCTACGAGCAGTACTTC. Protein product: CASSDGLAGGYEQYF.

In the case of this clone: The sample has other DNA sequences that encode this CDR3 too. The chain carries TRBV18 and TRBJ1-1, with D hard to call. The V end was cut by 2 bases, the J end by 1 base, with 5 bases between. CDR1 is KGHSH, CDR2 LQKENI, per germline. The CDR3 has 13 amino acids. This chain's CDR3 is CASSPGGNTEAFF. The CDR3 region has the DNA TGTGCCAGCTCACCAGGAGGGAACACTGAAGCTTTCTTT. The complete variable domain, with remaining parts taken from reference TRBV18 and TRBJ1-1, reads NAGVMQNPRHLVRRRGQEARLRCSPMKGHSHVYWYRQLPEEGLKFMVYLQKENIIDESGMPKERFSAEFPKEGPSILRIQQVVRGDSAAYFCASSPGGNTEAFFGQGTRLTVV.

The CDR3 DNA follows: TGTGCCAGCAGTAGCGGGAGGTCCTACGAGCAGTACTTC. Its translation: CASSSGRSYEQYF. The chain uses TRBV27 and TRBJ2-7; TRBD2 matches 9 bases. V shed 5 bases and J 1 base; nucleotides not matched to a gene: 0. CDR1 is MNHEY and CDR2 is SMNVEV in the germline V gene (reference sequence). The CDR3 has 13 amino acids.

The chain recombines TRBV9 with TRBJ2-1; a weak D match, TRBD1 (5 bases). V was cut by 5 bases and J by 0 bases, with 18 bases left in between. The CDR3 sequence is 17 residues long. Germline assignment: CDR1 SGDLS and CDR2 YYNGEE. The CDR3 is CASSSTWGVSSYNEQFF. The CDR3 bases are TGTGCCAGCAGTTCCACATGGGGCGTGAGCTCCTACAATGAGCAGTTCTTC.

This chain uses TRBV11-2 with TRBJ2-3, with TRBD1 matching 10 bases. CDR3 size: 13 residues. J lost 6 bases, V lost 10 bases, and 7 bases had no gene match. CDR1 SGHAT and CDR2 FQNNGV come from the germline V gene. As DNA, the CDR3 is TGTGCCACGGGACAGGGGAGGAAGGATACGCAGTATTTT. Its translation is CATGQGRKDTQYF.

This sequence joins TRBV10-2 and TRBJ2-2; the D gene is possibly TRBD1 (5 bases). The CDR3 spans 15 residues. Germline V gene lookup returns CDR1 WSHSY and CDR2 SAAADI. Trimming took off 2 bases at V and 4 bases at J, with 11 bases between the two ends. In DNA, the CDR3 is TGCGCCAGCAGTGAGGTGGGGCTGGGCACCGGGGAGCTGTTTTTT. Translating gives CASSEVGLGTGELFF.

This rearrangement joins TRBV15 to TRBJ1-5, with D tentatively TRBD1 (5 bases). Per the germline V gene, CDR1 is LNHNV and CDR2 is YYDKDF (reference sequence). CDR3 size: 16 residues. The V end lost 0 bases, the J end lost 2 bases, and 11 bases lay between the germline ends. CDR3 DNA sequence: TGTGCCACCAGCAGAGATTCGGGGGGAGGCAATCAGCCCCAGCATTTT. Translation gives CATSRDSGGGNQPQHF.